These T cell receptor beta chains were read from a single sample in a study of CD8+CD57+ T cells in acquired aplastic anemia. In TCRdb, the reads were re-called with MiXCR into one record per CDR3 protein. The profile shows 100,000 to 120,000 distinct CDR3 sequences, around 53% of them singletons. The material sequenced was sorted CD4+, CD8+, or CD8+CD57+ T cells (not recorded which) from PBMCs. The receptor source for this set is a human donor in good health, serving as a control. Each CDR3 is given with its conserved first and last residue. Each record gives: V gene, J gene, clone size, D gene, CDR3 protein, CDR3 DNA. D genes are given only for firm matches. Size values are once, few and many counts, or a class for expanded clones, and some rows have none.

TRBV10-3	TRBJ1-2	few	TRBD1	CAIRGTGGIGGYTF	TGTGCCATCAGGGGGACAGGGGGGATAGGCGGCTACACCTTC
TRBV27	TRBJ1-2	many	TRBD1	CASSPDREDYGYTF	TGTGCCAGCAGTCCCGACAGGGAAGACTATGGCTACACCTTC
TRBV14	TRBJ2-1	-	TRBD2	CASRGLAGGPYNEQFF	TGTGCCAGCAGAGGACTAGCGGGGGGTCCCTACAATGAGCAGTTCTTC
TRBV7-7	TRBJ2-1	-	-	CASSQATQGNNEQFF	TGTGCTAGCAGCCAGGCAACACAGGGTAACAATGAGCAGTTCTTC
TRBV24-1	TRBJ2-5	-	-	CATSEAGPQETQYF	TGTGCCACCAGTGAGGCAGGGCCCCAAGAGACCCAGTACTTC
TRBV29-1	TRBJ1-2	many	TRBD1	CSVEDNPGQGGANYGYTF	TGCAGCGTTGAAGATAACCCGGGACAGGGGGGAGCTAACTATGGCTACACCTTC
TRBV11-2	TRBJ1-4	-	TRBD1	CASSPGTASNEKLFF	TGTGCCAGCAGCCCAGGGACAGCCTCTAATGAAAAACTGTTTTTT
TRBV9	TRBJ2-2	many	-	CASSVESSLGELFF	TGTGCCAGCAGCGTAGAGTCCTCTTTAGGGGAGCTGTTTTTT
TRBV29-1	TRBJ2-5	-	TRBD1	CSTQVGTGFDF	TGCAGCACCCAGGTGGGGACAGGGTTCGACTTC
TRBV4-2	TRBJ2-5	-	-	CASSQDPGLVETQYF	TGTGCCAGCAGCCAAGACCCCGGGCTAGTTGAGACCCAGTACTTC
TRBV7-2	TRBJ2-5	-	-	CASGQGQETQYF	TGTGCCAGCGGCCAGGGCCAAGAGACCCAGTACTTC
TRBV9	TRBJ2-3	-	TRBD2	CASSVVAGGLTDTQYF	TGTGCCAGCAGCGTAGTAGCGGGGGGGCTGACAGATACGCAGTATTTT
TRBV29-1	TRBJ2-2	-	TRBD2	CSVGVAGGSTGELFF	TGCAGCGTTGGGGTAGCGGGGGGGTCCACCGGGGAGCTGTTTTTT
TRBV25-1	TRBJ1-2	few	-	CASSLGGPYYGYTF	TGTGCCAGCAGTTTGGGGGGCCCTTACTATGGCTACACCTTC
TRBV9	TRBJ2-1	-	TRBD1	CASEGTGRNEQFF	TGTGCCAGTGAAGGGACAGGGAGGAATGAGCAGTTCTTC
TRBV9	TRBJ2-1	many	-	CASSNGREVLTPINEQFF	TGTGCCAGCAGCAATGGGAGAGAAGTTCTCACCCCCATCAATGAGCAGTTCTTC
TRBV7-3	TRBJ2-3	-	-	CASSSDTRVSDTQYF	TGTGCCAGCAGCTCAGACACCCGGGTATCAGATACGCAGTATTTT